This passage covers 7 T cell receptor beta chains from one sample sequenced in a study of cytomegalovirus exposure and HLA in healthy donors. 13 Jbeta primers and 60 Vbeta primers were used for the PCR. Using immunoSEQ multiplex PCR, the repertoire was profiled, and TCRdb retains in-frame clones only, with some absent. The sample comprises some 190,000 clones, 79% of which are singletons, and 1.6% rests with the top ten. Sequenced material: PBMCs. All receptors come from a woman younger than 30 in good health and CMV-seronegative.

CDR3 protein: CASRLQGVVTEAFF. CDR3 bases: TGCGCCAGCAGGCTTCAGGGTGTTGTAACTGAAGCTTTCTTT. The rearrangement uses TRBV5-1 and TRBJ1-1; maybe TRBD1 (5 bases). This CDR3 is built from 14 residues. V shed 5 bases and J shed 5 bases, with 16 bases lying between them. CDR1 is SGHRS, CDR2 YFSETQ, per germline. Drawing the rest from reference TRBV5-1 and TRBJ1-1, the complete variable domain is KAGVTQTPRYLIKTRGQQVTLSCSPISGHRSVSWYQQTPGQGLQFLFEYFSETQRNKGNFPGRFSGRQFSNSRSEMNVSTLELGDSALYLCASRLQGVVTEAFFGQGTRLTVV.

The V gene is TRBV2, the J gene TRBJ2-3; 10 bases align to TRBD2. V lost 4 bases, J lost 6 bases, and 13 bases stayed unmatched. The CDR3 consists of 17 residues. The germline V gene encodes CDR1 SNHLY and CDR2 FYNNEI. The CDR3 protein is CASSVSGGYLAGDTQYF. The DNA of the CDR3 is TGTGCCAGCAGTGTTAGCGGGGGGTACCTTGCCGGTGATACGCAGTATTTT.

V usage is TRBV30 and J usage is TRBJ2-5; perhaps TRBD1 as D (5 bases). The DNA end is a closer match to TRBJ2-7, so the J assignment may be wrong. The CDR3 contains 14 residues. In germline, CDR1 is GTSNPN, CDR2 SVGIG (reference sequence). The CDR3 sequence: CAWSDNRYLYEQYF. The CDR3 nucleotides are TGTGCCTGGAGTGATAACAGGTATCTCTACGAGCAGTACTTC.

The table lists this clone with a count of one. This chain joins TRBV27 and TRBJ2-7; 10 nucleotides align to TRBD1. V shed 1 base, J shed 2 bases, and the junction held 2 bases outside the gene matches. The germline V gene has CDR1 MNHEY and CDR2 SMNVEV (reference sequence). The CDR3 is 15 amino acids. In DNA form, the CDR3 reads TGTGCCAGCAGTTTATACGGGACAGGGGCCTACGAGCAGTACTTC. Protein product: CASSLYGTGAYEQYF.

The chain couples TRBV6-5 to TRBJ2-1; a possible D gene is TRBD2 (6 bases). The V end was cut by 10 bases, the J end by 6 bases, with 13 bases between. The CDR3 sequence is 12 residues long. CDR1 and CDR2 from the germline V gene are MNHEY and SVGAGI. The CDR3 reads CATAGSGNEQFF. CDR3 coding DNA: TGTGCCACCGCGGGTAGCGGCAATGAGCAGTTCTTC.

V gene TRBV19 combines with J gene TRBJ1-1; D gene ambiguous. From germline, CDR1 is LNHDA and CDR2 SQIVND (reference sequence). The V end was cut by 3 bases, the J end by 1 base, with 9 bases between. The CDR3 is 14 residues long. The CDR3 sequence is CASSISDQNTEAFF. For the CDR3, the DNA is TGTGCCAGTAGTATCAGCGATCAGAACACTGAAGCTTTCTTT. Combining the CDR3 with reference TRBV19 and TRBJ1-1 gives the whole variable domain DGGITQSPKYLFRKEGQNVTLSCEQNLNHDAMYWYRQDPGQGLRLIYYSQIVNDFQKGDIAEGYSVSREKKESFPLTVTSAQKNPTAFYLCASSISDQNTEAFFGQGTRLTVV.

V is TRBV19 and J is TRBJ2-2, with D possibly TRBD2 on 6 matching bases. The length of the CDR3 is 17 residues. Germline V CDR1 and CDR2: LNHDA, SQIVND (reference sequence). Deletions cut 5 bases from V and 5 bases from J, with 21 bases between. In nucleotides, the CDR3 is TGTGCCAGTAGTCAAACCTCGTCCGGGACTCCTACCGGGGAGCTGTTTTTT. Protein: CASSQTSSGTPTGELFF.